Reported below is one T cell receptor beta chain. No antigen is known for it. This record belongs to a study of Ad26.COV2.S vaccination and SARS-CoV-2 variants. Measured with immunoSEQ multiplex PCR; TCRdb has only the in-frame clones, and not every one. In the table there are some 350,000 clones, roughly nine tenths of which are singletons. Regarding the study as a whole: An underestimation of total T cell responses may have resulted from the TCR breadth and depth analyses. Recipients given vaccine exceeded placebo recipients in spike-specific TCR breadth.

The sequence came from a human donor who had recovered from COVID-19. Sequenced here: peripheral blood, sampled after recovery from COVID-19.

CDR3 sequence (DNA): TGCGCCAGCAGCCAGTGGACACTGAACACTGAAGCTTTCTTT. It translates to CASSQWTLNTEAFF. The chain links TRBV4-1 to TRBJ1-1; possibly TRBD1 for D (5 bases). The germline V gene encodes CDR1 MGHRA and CDR2 YSYEKL. This CDR3 has 14 amino acids. Trimming left V 3 bases short and J 0 bases short, with 8 bases between.